This record covers a single T cell receptor (beta chain). This clone was picked up one time. Its cognate antigen has yet to be identified. No base quality information exists; no much larger clone differs at one position. This record belongs to a study of blood T cell repertoires in COVID-19 (TCRdb year 2020). In the study overall: Samples from collaborators originated in the United States, Italy and Spain and spanned both the acute and convalescent phases of COVID-19. The material from the prospective study consisted of cDNA or gDNA derived from T cells, B-cell-depleted T cells, or PBMCs. The dataset comprised deeply sampled blood TCRbeta repertoires from subjects exposed to, actively infected with, or recovered from COVID-19. The repertoires were released in a freely available public database intended as a resource for research on the immune response to SARS-CoV-2. The samples were drawn from the first 160 participants of the ongoing ImmuneRACE study and from over a thousand subjects provided by 6 global collaborators. A de-identified subject ID, COVID-19 status, age in years and sex were almost always included in the sample metadata. HLA class I and class II types, where available, came from metadata supplied by the sample provider rather than from assay-based typing. Results the study describes overall, beyond this receptor: How much clinical and demographic metadata was included differed by source and by participant, and the metadata was provided uncurated.

V trim: 9 bases; J trim: 4 bases; unmatched bases: 5. The CDR3 goes from the cysteine to the phenylalanine over 13 residues. Only the CDR3 part of the read is kept: 39 bases, read in frame from the first base. The collaborating institutions used their own protocols to collect whole blood in K2EDTA tubes. For TCRbeta analysis, collaborator samples were shipped as frozen whole blood, as isolated PBMCs, or as DNA extracted from either sample type. TCRbeta CDR3 regions were amplified from genomic DNA using the immunoSEQ Assay, a bias-controlled multiplex PCR. In the authors' own workflow: Within the assay, amplification of reference gene primers was used to estimate how many nucleated cells each sample contained. To quantify the absolute abundance of each unique TCRbeta CDR3 rearrangement, sequence reads were collapsed and filtered. For each sample, productive Simpson clonality was calculated by taking the square root of Simpson's diversity index across productive rearrangements. TCRdb mirrors the immuneACCESS table, restricted to in-frame sequences. Some clones are absent from its copies; in checked studies, under half trace to an unresolved V gene, and the reason for the others is unknown. From that table come the V and J calls and clone size; the DNA was used to work out D and trimming. This sample gives about 670,000 clones in total; 75% to 90% of them show up just once. Approximately 0.3% of the sample belongs to the ten largest clones.

This TCR was sampled from a woman under 30 with acute or convalescent COVID-19. The rearrangement joined TRBV12-3 or TRBV12-4 to TRBJ1-5, with 8 central nucleotides matching TRBD1. Sequencing was carried out using peripheral blood. The CDR3 is CASDRGWNQPQHF. The nucleotides are TGTGCCAGTGACAGGGGTTGGAATCAGCCCCAGCATTTT.